This T cell receptor (beta chain) was sequenced for a study of T cells in Graves' hyperthyroidism and ophthalmopathy. Study conclusions and caveats: Expanded thyroid clonotypes (above 0.001) were mostly also found in blood.

This clonotype was observed many times. Its antigen is not identified. Preceding any ophthalmopathy symptoms, the blood sample dates from first hyperthyroidism diagnosis. From RNA transcripts, TCR beta CDR3 regions were amplified. The HTBI primer set was used in a first-round RT-PCR of the TCR CDR3. MiXCR was run by TCRdb on the multiplex PCR reads, yielding one entry per CDR3 protein. The sample consists of fewer than 900,000 distinct CDR3 sequences, 15% to 20% of them appearing once. This CDR3 comprises 15 residues. V trimming: 5 bases; J trimming: 7 bases; junction bases outside the gene matches: 7.

The J gene is TRBJ1-4, the V gene TRBV12-3 or TRBV12-4; TRBD1 aligns across 10 bases. The sequenced material came from blood. The receptor comes from a woman aged 50 to 60 with Graves' hyperthyroidism that later progressed to Graves' ophthalmopathy. Here the CDR3 DNA reads TGTGCCAGCAGTCCGAGGACAGGGGGAACTGAAAAACTGTTTTTT. This sequence encodes CASSPRTGGTEKLFF.